The clone carrying this TCR beta chain is categorized as medium-sized. This record comes from a study of HIV-infected patients and healthy controls. TCRdb passed the 5' RACE reads through MiXCR, listing each CDR3 protein once. This sample has 18,000 or so distinct CDR3 sequences; roughly 18% occur once, and the top ten carry approximately 35%. The CDR3 sequence is 20 residues long. Germline V lookup: CDR1 SGHVT, CDR2 SQSDAQ. The junction had 20 bases not matched to a gene; V was cut back by 4 bases and J by 4 bases. The TCR sequence derives from a human donor in good health. The specimen was CD8+ T cells from blood. The rearrangement links TRBV7-4 to TRBJ2-1, with 9 bases aligning to TRBD1. This CDR3 is CASSSPPGQGPLSDYNEQFF. The CDR3 DNA is TGTGCCAGCAGCTCCCCCCCGGGACAGGGCCCCTTATCGGATTACAATGAGCAGTTCTTC.